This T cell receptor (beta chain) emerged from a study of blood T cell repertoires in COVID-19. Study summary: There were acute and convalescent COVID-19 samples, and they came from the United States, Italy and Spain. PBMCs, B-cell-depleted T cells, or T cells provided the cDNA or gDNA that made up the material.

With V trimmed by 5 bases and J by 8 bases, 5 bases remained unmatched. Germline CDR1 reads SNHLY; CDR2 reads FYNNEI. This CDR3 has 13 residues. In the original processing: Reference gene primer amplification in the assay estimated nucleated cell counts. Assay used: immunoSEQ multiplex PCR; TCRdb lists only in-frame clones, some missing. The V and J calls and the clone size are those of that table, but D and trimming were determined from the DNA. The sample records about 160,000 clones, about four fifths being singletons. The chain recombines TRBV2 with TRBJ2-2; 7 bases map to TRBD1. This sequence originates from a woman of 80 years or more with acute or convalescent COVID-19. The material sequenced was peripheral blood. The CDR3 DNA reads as TGTGCCAGCAGTTTTTACAGGGGTGGGGAGCTGTTTTTT. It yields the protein CASSFYRGGELFF.